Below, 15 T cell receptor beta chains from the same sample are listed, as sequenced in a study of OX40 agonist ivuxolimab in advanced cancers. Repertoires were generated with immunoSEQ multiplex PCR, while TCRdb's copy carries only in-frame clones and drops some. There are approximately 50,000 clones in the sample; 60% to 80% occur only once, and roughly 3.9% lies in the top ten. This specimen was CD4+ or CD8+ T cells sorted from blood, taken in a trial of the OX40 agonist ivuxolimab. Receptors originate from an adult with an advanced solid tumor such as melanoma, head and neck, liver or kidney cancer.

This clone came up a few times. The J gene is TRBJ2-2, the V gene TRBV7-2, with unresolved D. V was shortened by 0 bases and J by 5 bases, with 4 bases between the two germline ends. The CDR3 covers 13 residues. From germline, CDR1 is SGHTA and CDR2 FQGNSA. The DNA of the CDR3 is TGTGCCAGCAGCTTAGCTAGTACCGGGGAGCTGTTTTTT. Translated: CASSLASTGELFF.

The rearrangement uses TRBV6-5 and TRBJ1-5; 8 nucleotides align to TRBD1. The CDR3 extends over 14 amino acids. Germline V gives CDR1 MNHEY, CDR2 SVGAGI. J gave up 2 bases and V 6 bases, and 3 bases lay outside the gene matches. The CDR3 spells CASSSGGGNQPQHF. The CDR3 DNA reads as TGTGCCAGCAGCTCAGGGGGCGGCAATCAGCCCCAGCATTTT.

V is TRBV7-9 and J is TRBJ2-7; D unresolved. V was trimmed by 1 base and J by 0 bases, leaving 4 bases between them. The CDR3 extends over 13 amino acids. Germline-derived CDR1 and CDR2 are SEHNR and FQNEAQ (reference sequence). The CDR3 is CASSLGVSYEQYF. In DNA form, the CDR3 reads TGTGCCAGCAGCTTAGGAGTCTCCTACGAGCAGTACTTC. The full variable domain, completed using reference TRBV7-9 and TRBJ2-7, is DTGVSQNPRHKITKRGQNVTFRCDPISEHNRLYWYRQTLGQGPEFLTYFQNEAQLEKSRLLSDRFSAERPKGSFSTLEIQRTEQGDSAMYLCASSLGVSYEQYFGPGTRLTVT.

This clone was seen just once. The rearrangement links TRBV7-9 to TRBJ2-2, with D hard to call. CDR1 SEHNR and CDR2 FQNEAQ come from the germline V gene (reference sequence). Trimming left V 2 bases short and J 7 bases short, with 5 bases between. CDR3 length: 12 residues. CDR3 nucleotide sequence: TGTGCCAGCAGCTTAATCCACGGGGAGCTGTTTTTT. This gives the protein CASSLIHGELFF.

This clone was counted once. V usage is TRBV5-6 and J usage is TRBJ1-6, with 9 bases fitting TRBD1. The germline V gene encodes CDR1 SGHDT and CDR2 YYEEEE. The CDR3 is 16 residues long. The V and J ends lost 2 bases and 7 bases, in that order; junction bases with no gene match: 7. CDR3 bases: TGTGCCAGCAGCTTACAGGGGGCTAGAGTCAATTCACCCCTCCACTTT. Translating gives CASSLQGARVNSPLHF.

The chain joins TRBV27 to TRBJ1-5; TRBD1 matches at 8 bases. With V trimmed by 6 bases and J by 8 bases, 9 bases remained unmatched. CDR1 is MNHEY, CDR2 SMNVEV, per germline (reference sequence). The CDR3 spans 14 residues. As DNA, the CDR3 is TGTGCCAGCAGCTCTTCACAGGGGGACAAGCCCCAGCATTTT. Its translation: CASSSSQGDKPQHF.

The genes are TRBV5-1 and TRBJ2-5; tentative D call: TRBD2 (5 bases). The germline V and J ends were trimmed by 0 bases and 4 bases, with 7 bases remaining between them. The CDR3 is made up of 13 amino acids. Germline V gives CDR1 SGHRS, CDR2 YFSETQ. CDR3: CASSLERGETQYF. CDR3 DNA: TGCGCCAGCAGCTTGGAACGGGGAGAGACCCAGTACTTC.

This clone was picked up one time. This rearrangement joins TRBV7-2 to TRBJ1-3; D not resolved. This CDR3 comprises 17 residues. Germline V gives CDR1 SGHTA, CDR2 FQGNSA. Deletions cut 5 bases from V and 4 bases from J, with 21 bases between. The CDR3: CASSPRTVRLSGNTIYF. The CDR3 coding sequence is TGTGCCAGCAGCCCCCGGACGGTCCGCCTATCCGGAAACACCATATATTTT.

CDR3 in amino acids: CASSSGAYGYTF. The CDR3 coding sequence is TGTGCCAGCAGCAGCGGGGCATATGGCTACACCTTC. J is TRBJ1-2 and V is TRBV11-2; perhaps TRBD1 as D (5 bases). Germline lookup yields CDR1 SGHAT and CDR2 FQNNGV. The V end was cut by 5 bases, the J end by 5 bases, with 9 bases between. The CDR3 consists of 12 residues.

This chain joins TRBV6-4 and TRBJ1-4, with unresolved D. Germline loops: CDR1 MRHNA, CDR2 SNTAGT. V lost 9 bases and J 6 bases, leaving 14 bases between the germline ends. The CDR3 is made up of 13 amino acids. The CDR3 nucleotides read TGTGCCAGTTCCGAGGGCGCGGATGAAAAACTGTTTTTT. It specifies CASSEGADEKLFF.

The DNA for the CDR3 is TGTGCCAGCAGCACCGCACACACCCAGTACTTC. This encodes CASSTAHTQYF. The chain combines TRBV5-8 with TRBJ2-5; D ambiguous. V gave up 4 bases and J gave up 8 bases, with 9 bases separating them. CDR1 is SGHTS, CDR2 YDEGEE, per germline. The CDR3 sequence is 11 residues long.

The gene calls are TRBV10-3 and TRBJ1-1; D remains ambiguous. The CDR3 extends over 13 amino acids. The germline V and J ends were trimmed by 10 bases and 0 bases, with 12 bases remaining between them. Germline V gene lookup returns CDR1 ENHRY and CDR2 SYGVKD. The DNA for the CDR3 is TGTGCCACGGGAGCGGGCTTGAACACTGAAGCTTTCTTT. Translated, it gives CATGAGLNTEAFF.

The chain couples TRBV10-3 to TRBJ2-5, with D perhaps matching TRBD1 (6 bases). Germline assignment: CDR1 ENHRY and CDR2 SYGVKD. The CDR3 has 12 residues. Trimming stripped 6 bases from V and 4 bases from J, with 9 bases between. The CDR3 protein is CAISARGETQYF. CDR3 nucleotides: TGTGCCATCAGCGCCAGGGGAGAGACCCAGTACTTC.

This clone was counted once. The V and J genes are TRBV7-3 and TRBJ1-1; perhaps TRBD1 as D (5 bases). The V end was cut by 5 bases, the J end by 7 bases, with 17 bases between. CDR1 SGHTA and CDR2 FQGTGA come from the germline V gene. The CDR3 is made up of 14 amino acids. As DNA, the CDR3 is TGTGCCAGCAGCCTGGACGGGGCGAGGGGTGAAGCTTTCTTT. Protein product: CASSLDGARGEAFF.

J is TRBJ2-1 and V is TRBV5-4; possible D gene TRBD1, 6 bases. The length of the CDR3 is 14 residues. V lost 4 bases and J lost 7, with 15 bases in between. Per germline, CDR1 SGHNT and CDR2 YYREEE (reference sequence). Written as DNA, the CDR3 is TGTGCCAGCAGCCGGGACATCGAGCGGAATGAGCAGTTCTTC. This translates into CASSRDIERNEQFF.